The 24 T cell receptor beta chains below come from one sample, sequenced in a study of blood T cells in healthy people across ages. PCR was performed a second time for roughly 7 to 11 cycles using a sample-barcoded 5' primer and a J-beta primer mix. A single record per CDR3 protein comes from TCRdb applying MiXCR to the 5' RACE reads. Altogether about 780,000 distinct CDR3 sequences are present, approximately 67% being singletons, with the ten largest covering about 30%. Sequenced sample: blood. The receptors originated from a man aged 25-40 years in good health.

V gene TRBV7-9 combines with J gene TRBJ1-1; no definite D call. This CDR3 contains 12 residues. V gave up 5 bases and J gave up 5 bases, with 9 bases separating them. The germline V gene encodes CDR1 SEHNR and CDR2 FQNEAQ (reference sequence). The CDR3, as DNA: TGTGCCAGCAGCCGGACGGGGACTGAAGCTTTCTTT. Encoded protein: CASSRTGTEAFF.

CDR3 sequence (DNA): TGTGCCAGCAGCCCAAATACGAACAGCCGCGAGCAGTACTTC. It translates to CASSPNTNSREQYF. The chain has TRBV7-9 and TRBJ2-7; D ambiguous. This CDR3 spans 14 amino acids. V lost 5 bases and J lost 6, with 17 bases in between. CDR1 is SEHNR, CDR2 FQNEAQ, per germline (reference sequence).

This clonotype turned up a few times. This sequence joins TRBV20-1 and TRBJ2-1; 7 bases match TRBD2. J was trimmed by 5 bases and V by 0 bases; bases with no gene match: 7. This CDR3 has 15 residues. Germline assignment: CDR1 DFQATT and CDR2 SNEGSKA (reference sequence). The CDR3 DNA reads as TGCAGTGCTAGAGATACGCCAGGGAGGGACAATGAGCAGTTCTTC. It is translated as CSARDTPGRDNEQFF.

The chain employs TRBV20-1 and TRBJ2-3; D is possibly TRBD2 (6 bases). V shed 2 bases and J shed 2 bases, with 23 bases lying between them. CDR3 length: 18 residues. Germline-derived CDR1 and CDR2 are DFQATT and SNEGSKA (reference sequence). CDR3 in amino acids: CSARLLPHGSATTDTQYF. The CDR3 DNA reads TGCAGTGCTAGACTCCTCCCGCACGGGAGCGCCACCACAGATACGCAGTATTTT.

The rearrangement uses TRBV7-2 and TRBJ2-3; 7 positions match TRBD1. The CDR3 totals 16 residues. Looked up from germline, CDR1 is SGHTA and CDR2 is FQGNSA. V gave up 7 bases and J gave up 0 bases; unmatched junction bases: 10. The CDR3 loop is CASTRAGTVSTDTQYF. The CDR3 DNA follows: TGTGCCAGCACCCGGGCCGGGACAGTAAGCACAGATACGCAGTATTTT.

The chain uses TRBV6-1 and TRBJ2-3; 11 bases agree with TRBD2. The trim removed 7 bases at V and 4 bases at J, leaving 16 bases unmatched. The CDR3 totals 18 residues. The germline CDR1 and CDR2 sequences are MNHNS and SASEGT. The CDR3 sequence is CASNPQWASGGMPDTQYF. The CDR3 DNA reads as TGTGCCAGCAACCCCCAATGGGCTAGCGGGGGGATGCCAGATACGCAGTATTTT.

The rearrangement joins TRBV7-9 to TRBJ2-5; D is perhaps TRBD1 or TRBD2 (6 bases each). Per the germline V gene, CDR1 is SEHNR and CDR2 is FQNEAQ (reference sequence). The length of the CDR3 is 16 residues. Trimming took off 4 bases at V and 1 base at J, with 16 bases between the two ends. The DNA for the CDR3 is TGTGCCAGCAGCTCCAACAGGGAGGAGGGCCAAGAGACCCAGTACTTC. Protein sequence: CASSSNREEGQETQYF.

The chain employs TRBV5-1 and TRBJ2-3, with D unresolved. Germline lookup yields CDR1 SGHRS and CDR2 YFSETQ. V was shortened by 7 bases and J by 0 bases, with 12 bases between the two germline ends. The CDR3 sequence is 14 residues long. CDR3 nucleotides: TGCGCCAGCTTTAGGGAACTAAGCACAGATACGCAGTATTTT. Encoded protein: CASFRELSTDTQYF.

This clonotype has more than one count but fewer than ten. V is TRBV4-3 and J is TRBJ2-1; unclear D gene. V gave up 1 base and J gave up 9 bases, with 7 bases separating them. This CDR3 comprises 12 residues. The germline V gene has CDR1 LGHNA and CDR2 YSLEER. In DNA form, the CDR3 reads TGCGCCAGCAGCCAAGCCCGCAGTGAGCAGTTCTTC. This sequence encodes CASSQARSEQFF.

The chain has TRBV28 and TRBJ2-5; TRBD2 matches 8 bases. The CDR3 is 17 residues long. Unmatched junction bases numbered 14, after V lost 3 bases and J lost 5 bases. Germline V gene lookup returns CDR1 MDHEN and CDR2 SYDVKM. CDR3: CASSFYTIAGGRETQYF. In nucleotides, the CDR3 is TGTGCCAGCAGTTTTTATACGATTGCGGGGGGCAGGGAGACCCAGTACTTC.

The chain is built from TRBV27 and TRBJ2-1, with 7 bases fitting TRBD2. There are 14 residues in the CDR3. V shed 4 bases and J 5 bases; nucleotides not matched to a gene: 5. The germline V gene encodes CDR1 MNHEY and CDR2 SMNVEV (reference sequence). The CDR3, as DNA: TGTGCCAGCAGTTCGGGGCTAGCGGACAATGAGCAGTTCTTC. Its translation: CASSSGLADNEQFF.

This clonotype has only a few counts. The rearrangement links TRBV3-1 to TRBJ2-6; D possibly corresponds to TRBD2 (6 bases). Trimming left V 1 base short and J 10 bases short, with 11 bases between. This CDR3 has 14 residues. Germline values: CDR1 LGHDT, CDR2 YNNKEL (reference sequence). The CDR3 region has the DNA TGTGCCAGCAGCCAAGGTTCGGGGGTAAACGTCCTGACTTTC. It translates to CASSQGSGVNVLTF. Variable domain in full (rest from reference TRBV3-1 and TRBJ2-6): DTAVSQTPKYLVTQMGNDKSIKCEQNLGHDTMYWYKQDSKKFLKIMFSYNNKELIINETVPNRFSPKSPDKAHLNLHINSLELGDSAVYFCASSQGSGVNVLTFGAGSRLTVL.

The CDR3 protein is CASSQNTGYGNIQYF. The DNA of the CDR3 is TGCGCCAGCAGCCAGAATACAGGGTATGGAAACATTCAGTACTTC. The chain carries TRBV4-3 and TRBJ2-4; D perhaps matches TRBD1 (6 bases). V was clipped by 3 bases and J by 6 bases, with 15 bases between them. This CDR3 comprises 15 residues. Per the germline V gene, CDR1 is LGHNA and CDR2 is YSLEER.

The chain couples TRBV20-1 to TRBJ2-1, with 9 bases that match TRBD1. CDR1 is DFQATT, CDR2 SNEGSKA, per germline (reference sequence). Trimming at V came to 5 bases and at J to 6 bases, leaving 5 bases not matched to a gene. CDR3 length equals 13 residues. As DNA, the CDR3 is TGCAGTGCTCTGAGGACAGGGGCCAATGAGCAGTTCTTC. Its translation is CSALRTGANEQFF.

This clonotype was recorded at least ten times. The chain combines TRBV29-1 with TRBJ1-2, with TRBD1 matching over 12 bases. Germline V lookup: CDR1 SQVTM, CDR2 ANQGSEA. With 1 base clipped from V and 4 bases from J, the junction kept 10 bases outside the gene matches. The CDR3 extends over 17 amino acids. The CDR3 bases are TGCAGCGTTGAAGCATCCCCGGGACAGGGGGCAGGCTATGGCTACACCTTC. Protein: CSVEASPGQGAGYGYTF.

V gene TRBV6-2 or TRBV6-3 combines with J gene TRBJ2-1, with 7 positions matching TRBD1. This CDR3 region has 15 residues. In germline, CDR1 is MNHEY, CDR2 SVGEGT. The J segment lost 4 bases and the V segment lost 6 bases, leaving 9 bases of the junction unmatched. CDR3: CASSRDRELYNEQFF. The CDR3 nucleotides are TGTGCCAGCAGCCGTGACAGGGAACTATACAATGAGCAGTTCTTC.

V usage is TRBV12-3 or TRBV12-4 and J usage is TRBJ2-5; weak D call: TRBD2 (6 bases). The end of the DNA is better explained by TRBJ2-7, so the J call may be wrong. The CDR3 totals 14 residues. CDR3 in amino acids: CASTRSAGKVEQYF. CDR3 sequence (DNA): TGTGCCAGCACCCGCTCGGCGGGGAAGGTCGAGCAGTACTTC.

The V gene is TRBV4-1, the J gene TRBJ2-7; D is perhaps TRBD1 (6 bases). The germline CDR1 and CDR2 sequences are MGHRA and YSYEKL. With 2 bases removed from V and 5 bases from J, the gap between germline ends came to 16 bases. The CDR3 covers 15 residues. In DNA, the CDR3 is TGCGCCAGCAGCCAACCCAGAAGGGGGTTTGACGAGCAGTACTTC. Residues: CASSQPRRGFDEQYF.

This chain links TRBV10-3 with TRBJ1-1, with 8 bases identical to TRBD1. This CDR3 has 14 amino acids. Trimming cost V 4 bases and J 3 bases; bases outside gene matches: 4. Germline CDR1 ENHRY, CDR2 SYGVKD. This CDR3 is CAISVQGGDTEAFF. CDR3 nucleotides: TGTGCCATCAGTGTACAGGGGGGGGACACTGAAGCTTTCTTT.

The chain couples TRBV6-1 to TRBJ2-4, with 7 bases identical to TRBD1. Near its end, the DNA agrees better with TRBJ2-7, so the J call may be wrong. The CDR3 length is 17 residues. The germline V gene encodes CDR1 MNHNS and CDR2 SASEGT. The CDR3 here is CASSDPGQPAKSYEQYF. CDR3 coding DNA: TGTGCCAGCAGTGATCCGGGACAGCCCGCAAAATCGTACGAGCAGTACTTC.

DNA of the CDR3: TGCGCCAGCAGCATACAAGGACCCTCGAACACCGGGGAGCTGTTTTTT. This translates into CASSIQGPSNTGELFF. The rearrangement joins TRBV5-1 to TRBJ2-2, with no clear D. The ends were cut back, 4 bases at V and 0 bases at J, with 13 bases in the middle. Germline-derived CDR1 and CDR2 are SGHRS and YFSETQ. The CDR3 length is 16 residues. The full variable domain, with the rest looked up from reference TRBV5-1 and TRBJ2-2, is KAGVTQTPRYLIKTRGQQVTLSCSPISGHRSVSWYQQTPGQGLQFLFEYFSETQRNKGNFPGRFSGRQFSNSRSEMNVSTLELGDSALYLCASSIQGPSNTGELFFGEGSRLTVL.

The chain links TRBV20-1 to TRBJ2-3, with D possibly matching TRBD2 (5 bases). The CDR3 is 15 residues long. Germline loops: CDR1 DFQATT, CDR2 SNEGSKA (reference sequence). V was pared by 5 bases and J by 3 bases, with 18 bases between. CDR3 nucleotide sequence: TGCAGTGCTGGCCGGGCAGCGGACCTGACAGATACGCAGTATTTT. This encodes CSAGRAADLTDTQYF.

This clonotype has more than one count but fewer than ten. CDR3 loop: CASSTSGQNPYEQYF. CDR3 DNA: TGCGCCAGCTCCACTAGCGGGCAGAATCCCTACGAGCAGTACTTC. The V gene is TRBV5-1, the J gene TRBJ2-7, with 9 positions matching TRBD2. This CDR3 spans 15 amino acids. Germline loops: CDR1 SGHRS, CDR2 YFSETQ. Germline trimming cut 7 bases from V and 2 bases from J; bases unmatched to any gene: 10. Complete variable domain (other parts from reference TRBV5-1 and TRBJ2-7): KAGVTQTPRYLIKTRGQQVTLSCSPISGHRSVSWYQQTPGQGLQFLFEYFSETQRNKGNFPGRFSGRQFSNSRSEMNVSTLELGDSALYLCASSTSGQNPYEQYFGPGTRLTVT.

The V gene is TRBV6-6, the J gene TRBJ2-3; 8 bases are a match to TRBD2. The CDR3 is made up of 16 amino acids. The junction had 2 bases not matched to a gene; V was cut back by 0 bases and J by 0 bases. Germline assignment: CDR1 MNHNY and CDR2 SVGAGI (reference sequence). The CDR3 DNA follows: TGTGCCAGCAGTTACTCCCGGGGGGGAAGCACAGATACGCAGTATTTT. Translated: CASSYSRGGSTDTQYF.